Listed here are 27 T cell receptor beta chains from one sample, sequenced in a study of cytomegalovirus exposure and HLA in healthy donors. In the PCR, 60 Vbeta and 13 Jbeta primers were used. Only in-frame clones appear in the TCRdb table, and some are missing; sequencing was by immunoSEQ multiplex PCR. The sample contains fewer than 80,000 clones, under 85% of which appear only once. The specimen sequenced was PBMCs. These receptors came from a woman aged 55-75 years in good health and CMV-seropositive.

The rearrangement links TRBV2 to TRBJ1-2; 7 bases map to TRBD1. CDR1 is SNHLY and CDR2 is FYNNEI in the germline V gene. The CDR3 runs 12 residues. V shed 8 bases and J 8 bases; nucleotides not matched to a gene: 8. Here the CDR3 DNA reads TGTGCCAGCCGGGACAGTATAGGAGGCTACACCTTC. Translating it yields CASRDSIGGYTF.

The chain employs TRBV11-2 and TRBJ2-7, with 11 nucleotides matching TRBD1. After removal of 8 bases from V and 3 bases from J, the junction contained 6 bases not matched to a gene. The CDR3 totals 14 residues. Looked up from germline, CDR1 is SGHAT and CDR2 is FQNNGV. Here the CDR3 reads CASSPGTGGYEQYF. In DNA, the CDR3 is TGTGCCAGCTCCCCGGGGACAGGGGGCTACGAGCAGTACTTC.

V and J are TRBV27 and TRBJ1-2; D gene unclear. Trimming shortened V by 7 bases and J by 3 bases, and 12 bases separated the two germline ends. The CDR3 is 13 amino acids. Germline V gene lookup returns CDR1 MNHEY and CDR2 SMNVEV (reference sequence). The CDR3 bases are TGTGCCAGCAAGCGACTGTCGGACTATGGCTACACCTTC. Its translation: CASKRLSDYGYTF.

This sequence joins TRBV7-3 and TRBJ2-3; D gene ambiguous. The CDR3 spans 13 residues. Trimming cost V 5 bases and J 5 bases, with 11 bases left between them. The V gene's germline CDR1 is SGHTA and CDR2 FQGTGA. The CDR3 DNA reads as TGTGCCAGCAGCGTCCAAGGAGAAGATACGCAGTATTTT. This encodes CASSVQGEDTQYF. The whole variable domain, filled in from reference TRBV7-3 and TRBJ2-3, reads GAGVSQTPSNKVTEKGKYVELRCDPISGHTALYWYRQSLGQGPEFLIYFQGTGAADDSGLPNDRFFAVRPEGSVSTLKIQRTERGDSAVYLCASSVQGEDTQYFGPGTRLTVL.

This sequence joins TRBV7-9 and TRBJ1-1; the D gene is possibly TRBD1 (5 bases). The V end was cut by 5 bases, the J end by 1 base, with 8 bases between. The CDR3 runs to 13 residues. Looked up from germline, CDR1 is SEHNR and CDR2 is FQNEAQ (reference sequence). CDR3 amino acids: CASSTTGNTEAFF. CDR3 nucleotides: TGTGCCAGCAGCACCACAGGGAACACTGAAGCTTTCTTT. Drawing the rest from reference TRBV7-9 and TRBJ1-1, the complete variable domain is DTGVSQNPRHKITKRGQNVTFRCDPISEHNRLYWYRQTLGQGPEFLTYFQNEAQLEKSRLLSDRFSAERPKGSFSTLEIQRTEQGDSAMYLCASSTTGNTEAFFGQGTRLTVV.

V and J are TRBV7-6 and TRBJ2-5, with D possibly matching TRBD2 (6 bases). Germline V CDR1 and CDR2: SGHVS, FNYEAQ. V dropped 3 bases and J dropped 5 bases, with 13 bases sitting between them. The CDR3 has 14 residues. The DNA for the CDR3 is TGTGCCAGCAGCTTGATAGGAGGGGATGAGACCCAGTACTTC. It encodes CASSLIGGDETQYF.

This rearrangement joins TRBV10-3 to TRBJ1-5; D uncertain. CDR3 length equals 14 residues. The germline CDR1 and CDR2 sequences are ENHRY and SYGVKD. Trimming left V 2 bases short and J 1 base short, with 6 bases between. CDR3 DNA: TGTGCCATCAGTGAGCCGGGGAGCAATCAGCCCCAGCATTTT. This translates into CAISEPGSNQPQHF.

The rearrangement links TRBV30 to TRBJ1-1; D gene ambiguous. The V end was cut by 3 bases, the J end by 0 bases, with 14 bases between. Per the germline V gene, CDR1 is GTSNPN and CDR2 is SVGIG (reference sequence). This CDR3 is built from 15 residues. CDR3 DNA: TGTGCCTGGAGAGGCGCCCGACTGATGAACACTGAAGCTTTCTTT. Amino acid sequence: CAWRGARLMNTEAFF.

The chain carries TRBV6-4 and TRBJ2-7; 8 bases agree with TRBD1. CDR3 length equals 16 residues. In germline, CDR1 is MRHNA, CDR2 SNTAGT. The junction had 16 bases not matched to a gene; V was cut back by 6 bases and J by 6 bases. The CDR3 spells CASSAPPGTGLGEQYF. The DNA for the CDR3 is TGTGCCAGCAGCGCCCCCCCCGGGACAGGTTTAGGCGAGCAGTACTTC.

This chain connects TRBV19 to TRBJ2-3; D is unclear. V was trimmed by 5 bases and J by 2 bases, leaving 17 bases between them. The CDR3 has 16 residues. Germline loops: CDR1 LNHDA, CDR2 SQIVND (reference sequence). CDR3 DNA sequence: TGTGCCAGTAGTCCCCCAGGCGATGGCCTCACAGATACGCAGTATTTT. Amino acids: CASSPPGDGLTDTQYF.

Only one count was recorded for this clone. The chain has TRBV2 and TRBJ2-5; 12 bases are a match to TRBD2. From germline, CDR1 is SNHLY and CDR2 FYNNEI. The CDR3 is 15 amino acids. V lost 7 bases to trimming and J lost 5 bases; unmatched junction nucleotides: 8. The DNA for the CDR3 is TGTGCCAGCAACCTAGCGGGGGGGGATGTGGAGACCCAGTACTTC. Translating gives CASNLAGGDVETQYF.

This chain connects TRBV5-1 to TRBJ2-1; weak D call: TRBD1 (6 bases). Trimming stripped 0 bases from V and 2 bases from J, with 9 bases between. Germline CDR1 is SGHRS and CDR2 is YFSETQ. The CDR3 is 15 amino acids. Written as DNA, the CDR3 is TGCGCCAGCAGCTTGGTAGGGACACCCTACAATGAGCAGTTCTTC. This translates into CASSLVGTPYNEQFF.

The gene calls are TRBV7-8 and TRBJ2-3; TRBD1 is a possible D gene (5 bases). Germline V gene lookup returns CDR1 SGHVS and CDR2 FQNEAQ. This CDR3 comprises 15 residues. V was pared by 5 bases and J by 0 bases, with 12 bases between. The CDR3 nucleotides are TGTGCCAGCAGCCAGACAGAGCTAAGCACAGATACGCAGTATTTT. This codes for CASSQTELSTDTQYF.

The chain couples TRBV27 to TRBJ1-1; D gene unclear. The CDR3 extends over 15 amino acids. Germline V gene data show CDR1 as MNHEY and CDR2 as SMNVEV (reference sequence). Trimming stripped 2 bases from V and 0 bases from J, with 10 bases between. The CDR3 region has the DNA TGTGCCAGCAGTTTAGGCCCCAACGTGAACACTGAAGCTTTCTTT. Translation gives CASSLGPNVNTEAFF.

V usage is TRBV6-1 and J usage is TRBJ1-3; D is possibly TRBD1 (6 bases). Deletions cut 5 bases from V and 4 bases from J, with 15 bases between. The CDR3 totals 15 residues. The germline gives CDR1 MNHNS, CDR2 SASEGT. The CDR3 protein is CASSNPQGAGNTIYF. For the CDR3, the DNA is TGTGCCAGCAGTAACCCACAGGGAGCCGGAAACACCATATATTTT.

The chain joins TRBV30 to TRBJ1-1; D possibly corresponds to TRBD1 (5 bases). The CDR3 has 14 amino acids. Germline loops: CDR1 GTSNPN, CDR2 SVGIG (reference sequence). Trimming removed 0 bases at V and 1 base at J, with 9 bases between. CDR3 nucleotide sequence: TGTGCCTGGAGTGTACGGGGGAAGAACACTGAAGCTTTCTTT. Its protein is CAWSVRGKNTEAFF.

This rearrangement joins TRBV11-2 to TRBJ2-7; 8 nucleotides agree with TRBD1. Losses at the gene ends were 5 bases for V and 6 bases for J; bases not matched to a gene: 15. Germline CDR1 is SGHAT and CDR2 is FQNNGV. The length of the CDR3 is 16 residues. CDR3 sequence reads: CASSVPASQGAGEQYF. The CDR3 nucleotides read TGTGCCAGCAGCGTGCCAGCCTCCCAGGGGGCGGGCGAGCAGTACTTC.

This clone occurred a few times. The chain has TRBV4-1 and TRBJ1-5; weak D call: TRBD1 (5 bases). This CDR3 is built from 15 residues. V lost 0 bases, J lost 3 bases, and 9 bases lay in between. Germline V gives CDR1 MGHRA, CDR2 YSYEKL. CDR3 loop: CASSQEVTVNQPQHF. CDR3 in DNA: TGCGCCAGCAGCCAAGAGGTGACAGTCAATCAGCCCCAGCATTTT.

This clone was recorded once. The chain carries TRBV10-3 and TRBJ2-4; D might be TRBD2 (6 bases). Germline-derived CDR1 and CDR2 are ENHRY and SYGVKD. V shed 7 bases and J shed 8 bases, with 15 bases lying between them. This CDR3 is built from 13 residues. The CDR3 loop is CAIMATPGDIQYF. CDR3 nucleotides: TGTGCCATCATGGCCACCCCGGGGGACATTCAGTACTTC.

V gene TRBV5-1 combines with J gene TRBJ2-1; 10 bases are a match to TRBD1. This CDR3 is built from 13 residues. The trim removed 8 bases at V and 9 bases at J, leaving 8 bases unmatched. Germline V gives CDR1 SGHRS, CDR2 YFSETQ. The CDR3 here is CASRGTGVAEQFF. CDR3 sequence (DNA): TGCGCCAGTCGGGGGACAGGGGTAGCTGAGCAGTTCTTC.

Notes on this clone: At one end the junction does not follow the germline gene, possibly because of a read error. The chain combines TRBV5-1 with TRBJ2-1; TRBD1 aligns across 9 bases. Germline V lookup: CDR1 SGHRS, CDR2 YFSETQ. This CDR3 comprises 15 residues. This CDR3 is CASSRTGGSHNEQFF. The CDR3 DNA sequence: TGCGCCAGCAGCAGAACAGGGGGCTCCCACAATGAGCAGTTCTTC.

The chain is built from TRBV2 and TRBJ1-5; D gene unclear. Germline-derived CDR1 and CDR2 are SNHLY and FYNNEI. Trimming left V 6 bases short and J 1 base short, with 7 bases between. This CDR3 has 13 amino acids. CDR3 bases: TGTGCCAGCAGAGACATCAGCAATCAGCCCCAGCATTTT. The encoded protein is CASRDISNQPQHF.

The genes are TRBV5-4 and TRBJ2-7; 8 bases line up with TRBD2. Germline V gene lookup returns CDR1 SGHNT and CDR2 YYREEE (reference sequence). Germline trimming cut 3 bases from V and 7 bases from J; bases unmatched to any gene: 12. The CDR3 is 15 residues long. The CDR3 region has the DNA TGTGCCAGCAGCTCCCAACTAGCGGAGGCTGGAGAGCAGTACTTC. This translates into CASSSQLAEAGEQYF.

The chain combines TRBV29-1 with TRBJ2-1, with 8 bases fitting TRBD2. In germline, CDR1 is SQVTM, CDR2 ANQGSEA. This CDR3 has 14 amino acids. Unmatched junction bases numbered 11, after V lost 4 bases and J lost 9 bases. DNA of the CDR3: TGCAGCGTTGTAGGGACTAGAGGGTTCCCTGAGCAGTTCTTC. It is translated as CSVVGTRGFPEQFF.

The rearrangement links TRBV9 to TRBJ2-1; no reliable D call. Germline CDR1 SGDLS, CDR2 YYNGEE. The ends were cut back, 0 bases at V and 6 bases at J, with 13 bases in the middle. The CDR3 extends over 15 amino acids. This CDR3 is CASSVDILPGNEQFF. The CDR3 nucleotides read TGTGCCAGCAGCGTAGACATCCTTCCAGGCAATGAGCAGTTCTTC. Looking up the rest from reference TRBV9 and TRBJ2-1 gives the full variable domain: DSGVTQTPKHLITATGQRVTLRCSPRSGDLSVYWYQQSLDQGLQFLIQYYNGEERAKGNILERFSAQQFPDLHSELNLSSLELGDSALYFCASSVDILPGNEQFFGPGTRLTVL.

This clone was seen a few times. The junction does not match germline at one end; this may be a read error. This chain links TRBV6-6 with TRBJ2-5, with a tentative D call TRBD2 (6 bases). Germline loops: CDR1 MNHNY, CDR2 SVGAGI (reference sequence). The CDR3 is 13 residues long. The CDR3 here is CASSYSAGETQYF. The CDR3 DNA reads as TGTGCCAGCAGCTACTCCGCGGGGGAGACCCAGTACTTC.

The genes are TRBV4-1 and TRBJ1-1, with a tentative D call TRBD1 (5 bases). CDR1 MGHRA and CDR2 YSYEKL come from the germline V gene. This CDR3 spans 14 amino acids. V was trimmed by 0 bases and J by 8 bases, leaving 13 bases between them. The CDR3 DNA sequence: TGCGCCAGCAGCCAAGATCTGGGGGGAATCGAAGCTTTCTTT. Residues: CASSQDLGGIEAFF.